These 14 T cell receptor beta chains originate from one sample sequenced in a study of shared clonotypes between healthy human individuals. Clones were read by immunoSEQ multiplex PCR, and TCRdb kept only the in-frame ones, dropping some. The sample consists of roughly 2.2 million clones, roughly 93% of them appearing once. The sample comprised naive CD4+ T cells from PBMCs. Specified subset: CD45RA+ positively selected. These receptors were collected from a man aged 18 to 29 in good health. Some clones in this sample may be carry-over from other donors' samples.

The rearrangement links TRBV6-5 to TRBJ1-4; possible D gene TRBD1, 5 bases. This CDR3 is built from 16 residues. The germline gives CDR1 MNHEY, CDR2 SVGAGI. The V end was cut by 0 bases, the J end by 0 bases, with 8 bases between. The CDR3 coding sequence is TGTGCCAGCAGTTACTCACCAGGGTCAACTAATGAAAAACTGTTTTTT. This encodes CASSYSPGSTNEKLFF.

This chain joins TRBV28 and TRBJ2-1, with a weak D call TRBD2 (6 bases). The CDR3 is 12 amino acids. The V gene lost 6 bases and the J gene lost 8 bases, with 11 bases spanning the gap. CDR1 is MDHEN, CDR2 SYDVKM, per germline. CDR3 nucleotide sequence: TGTGCCAGCAGACAGACTAGAGATGAGCAGTTCTTC. This gives the protein CASRQTRDEQFF.

The chain joins TRBV6-6 to TRBJ2-5, with a possible D match to TRBD2 (6 bases). Trimming took 5 bases from V and 1 from J, leaving 17 bases between them. Germline CDR1 MNHNY, CDR2 SVGAGI (reference sequence). The CDR3 covers 16 residues. The CDR3 nucleotides read TGTGCCAGCAGTATTACCCGGGGAGGCGCCCAAGAGACCCAGTACTTC. It yields the protein CASSITRGGAQETQYF.

The chain joins TRBV5-1 to TRBJ1-1; D perhaps matches TRBD1 (6 bases). In germline, CDR1 is SGHRS, CDR2 YFSETQ. V was cut by 5 bases and J by 3 bases, with 14 bases left in between. This CDR3 contains 14 residues. The CDR3 DNA is TGCGCCAGCAGTTACAGGGATTTAGACACTGAAGCTTTCTTT. It translates to CASSYRDLDTEAFF.

This sequence joins TRBV6-1 and TRBJ1-5; D is unclear. The V gene's germline CDR1 is MNHNS and CDR2 SASEGT. The CDR3 is made up of 17 amino acids. The V and J ends lost 2 bases and 1 base respectively, with 15 bases between them. CDR3 coding DNA: TGTGCCAGCAGTGAACGGCCTACGCAGATCAGCAATCAGCCCCAGCATTTT. Its protein is CASSERPTQISNQPQHF.

V usage is TRBV11-3 and J usage is TRBJ2-5; D is perhaps TRBD1 (5 bases). Germline CDR1 SGHNT, CDR2 YENEEA. V lost 4 bases, J lost 6 bases, and 12 bases lay in between. The CDR3 sequence is 13 residues long. The CDR3 DNA reads as TGTGCCAGCAGCTCGCAGGGTGGGAAGACCCAGTACTTC. Translating it yields CASSSQGGKTQYF.

The J gene is TRBJ2-7, the V gene TRBV25-1, with D perhaps being TRBD1 or TRBD2 (7 bases each). The CDR3 is made up of 14 amino acids. Germline values: CDR1 MGHDK, CDR2 SYGVNS. Trimming removed 6 bases from V and 4 bases from J, with 16 bases in between. CDR3 nucleotide sequence: TGTGCCAGCAGCTCGGGCAGGGGGGGATACGAGCAGTACTTC. Its translation is CASSSGRGGYEQYF.

This rearrangement joins TRBV6-6 to TRBJ1-1; maybe TRBD1 (5 bases). V was trimmed by 7 bases and J by 5 bases, leaving 20 bases between them. Per germline, CDR1 MNHNY and CDR2 SVGAGI (reference sequence). This CDR3 spans 15 amino acids. The CDR3 loop reads CASNVAGEGWTEAFF. Here the CDR3 DNA reads TGTGCCAGCAACGTGGCGGGGGAGGGATGGACTGAAGCTTTCTTT.

This clone was recorded once. J is TRBJ2-7 and V is TRBV2; TRBD1 might be the D (6 bases). Trimming left V 5 bases short and J 6 bases short, with 17 bases between. CDR3 length: 14 residues. CDR1 is SNHLY, CDR2 FYNNEI, per germline. The CDR3 region is CASSRDTASGEQYF. CDR3 bases: TGTGCCAGCAGTAGGGACACTGCAAGTGGCGAGCAGTACTTC.

This chain uses TRBV2 with TRBJ2-1, with D tentatively TRBD1 (6 bases). The V end lost 8 bases, the J end lost 12 bases, and 14 bases lay between the germline ends. Germline V lookup: CDR1 SNHLY, CDR2 FYNNEI. The CDR3 is made up of 11 amino acids. The CDR3 loop reads CASQGTRGQFF. CDR3 DNA: TGTGCCAGCCAGGGGACCCGCGGGCAGTTCTTC.

J is TRBJ2-7 and V is TRBV5-4; 9 bases match TRBD1. The CDR3 has 16 amino acids. J lost 1 base, V lost 4 bases, and 9 bases had no gene match. CDR1 is SGHNT, CDR2 YYREEE, per germline (reference sequence). This CDR3 reads CASSPFGQGISYEQYF. The CDR3 nucleotides read TGTGCCAGCAGCCCATTCGGACAGGGGATATCCTACGAGCAGTACTTC.

The CDR3 DNA reads as TGTGCCAGCACCCGACAGGGTCGGTATGGCTACACCTTC. Encoded protein: CASTRQGRYGYTF. This chain uses TRBV2 with TRBJ1-2; TRBD1 agrees at 7 bases. In germline, CDR1 is SNHLY, CDR2 FYNNEI. With V trimmed by 7 bases and J by 5 bases, 7 bases remained unmatched. The CDR3 consists of 13 residues.

V usage is TRBV6-1 and J usage is TRBJ2-1; D is possibly TRBD1 (6 bases). This CDR3 has 13 residues. Germline CDR1 and CDR2: MNHNS and SASEGT. V was trimmed by 2 bases and J by 15 bases, leaving 17 bases between them. CDR3 in amino acids: CASSERRTVSGFF. The CDR3 DNA reads TGTGCCAGCAGTGAAAGAAGGACAGTTTCGGGGTTCTTC.

The CDR3 bases are TGCGCCAGCAGCCAAGATTCGGGCGGGAGACGTGGCACAGATACGCAGTATTTT. Its protein is CASSQDSGGRRGTDTQYF. The chain combines TRBV4-1 with TRBJ2-3; 7 positions agree with TRBD2. This CDR3 has 18 residues. After removal of 0 bases from V and 1 base from J, the junction contained 10 bases not matched to a gene. The V gene's germline CDR1 is MGHRA and CDR2 YSYEKL.